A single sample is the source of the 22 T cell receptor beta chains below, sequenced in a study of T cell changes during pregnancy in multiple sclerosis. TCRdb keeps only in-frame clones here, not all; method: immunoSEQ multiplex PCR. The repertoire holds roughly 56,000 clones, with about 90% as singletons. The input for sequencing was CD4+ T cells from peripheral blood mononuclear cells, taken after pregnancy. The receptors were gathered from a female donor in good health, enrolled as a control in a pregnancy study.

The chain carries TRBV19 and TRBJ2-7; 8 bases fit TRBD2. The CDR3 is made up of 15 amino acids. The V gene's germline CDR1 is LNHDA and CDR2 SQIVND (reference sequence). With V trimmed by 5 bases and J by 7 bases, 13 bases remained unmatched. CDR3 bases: TGTGCCAGTAGTGGACCCGGGACTAGGCTGTTAGAGCAGTACTTC. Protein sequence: CASSGPGTRLLEQYF.

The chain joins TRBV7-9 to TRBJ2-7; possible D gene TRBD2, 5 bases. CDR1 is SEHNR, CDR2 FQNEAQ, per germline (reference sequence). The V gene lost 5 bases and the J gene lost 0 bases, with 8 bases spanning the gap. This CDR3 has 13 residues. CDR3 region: CASSRGSSYEQYF. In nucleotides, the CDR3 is TGTGCCAGCAGCCGTGGGAGCTCCTACGAGCAGTACTTC.

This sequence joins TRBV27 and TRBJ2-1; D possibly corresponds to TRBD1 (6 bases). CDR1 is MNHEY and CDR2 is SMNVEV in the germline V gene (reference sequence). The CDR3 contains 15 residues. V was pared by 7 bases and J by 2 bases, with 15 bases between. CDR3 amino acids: CASTTNGDTYNEQFF. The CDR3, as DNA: TGTGCCAGCACCACTAACGGGGACACCTACAATGAGCAGTTCTTC.

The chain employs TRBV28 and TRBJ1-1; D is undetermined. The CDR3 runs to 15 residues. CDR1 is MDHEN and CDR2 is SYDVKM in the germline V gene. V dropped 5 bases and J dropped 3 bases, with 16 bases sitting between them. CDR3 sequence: CASSHPGRADTEAFF. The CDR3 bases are TGTGCCAGCAGTCACCCGGGGAGGGCGGACACTGAAGCTTTCTTT.

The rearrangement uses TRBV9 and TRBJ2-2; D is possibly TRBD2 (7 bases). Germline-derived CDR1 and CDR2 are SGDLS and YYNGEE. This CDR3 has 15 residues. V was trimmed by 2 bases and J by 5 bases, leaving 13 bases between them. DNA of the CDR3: TGTGCCAGCAGCGTGGGGGGGCCAGAAACCGGGGAGCTGTTTTTT. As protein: CASSVGGPETGELFF. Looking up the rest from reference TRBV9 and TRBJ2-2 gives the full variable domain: DSGVTQTPKHLITATGQRVTLRCSPRSGDLSVYWYQQSLDQGLQFLIQYYNGEERAKGNILERFSAQQFPDLHSELNLSSLELGDSALYFCASSVGGPETGELFFGEGSRLTVL.

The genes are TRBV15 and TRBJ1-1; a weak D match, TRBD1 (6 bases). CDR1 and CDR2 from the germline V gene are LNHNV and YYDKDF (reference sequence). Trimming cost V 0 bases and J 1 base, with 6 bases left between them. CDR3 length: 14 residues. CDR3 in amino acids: CATSREGGNTEAFF. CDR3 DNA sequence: TGTGCCACCAGCAGAGAAGGGGGGAACACTGAAGCTTTCTTT.

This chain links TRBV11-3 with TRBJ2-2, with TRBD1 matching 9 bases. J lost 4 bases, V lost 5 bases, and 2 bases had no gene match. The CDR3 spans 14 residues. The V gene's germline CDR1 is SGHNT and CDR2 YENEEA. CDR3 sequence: CASSQGQGTGELFF. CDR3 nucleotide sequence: TGTGCCAGCAGCCAGGGACAGGGCACCGGGGAGCTGTTTTTT.

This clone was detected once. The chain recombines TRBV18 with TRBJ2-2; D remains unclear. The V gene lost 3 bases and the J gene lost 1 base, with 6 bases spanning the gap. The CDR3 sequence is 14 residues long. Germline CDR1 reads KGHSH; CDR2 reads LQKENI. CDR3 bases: TGTGCCAGCTCACCTGAGCTGAACACCGGGGAGCTGTTTTTT. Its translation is CASSPELNTGELFF.

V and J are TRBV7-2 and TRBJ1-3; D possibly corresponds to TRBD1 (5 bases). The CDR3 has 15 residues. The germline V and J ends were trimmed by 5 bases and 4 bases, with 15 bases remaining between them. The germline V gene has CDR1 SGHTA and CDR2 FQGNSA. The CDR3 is CASSLSGVGGNTIYF. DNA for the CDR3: TGTGCCAGCAGCCTGTCGGGGGTGGGGGGAAACACCATATATTTT.

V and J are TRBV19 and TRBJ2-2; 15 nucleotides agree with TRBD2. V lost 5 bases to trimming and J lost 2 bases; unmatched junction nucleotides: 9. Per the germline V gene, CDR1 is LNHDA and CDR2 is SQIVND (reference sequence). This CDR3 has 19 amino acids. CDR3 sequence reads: CASSLTGLAGGPNTGELFF. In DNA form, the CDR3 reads TGTGCCAGTAGTCTAACGGGACTAGCGGGGGGACCTAACACCGGGGAGCTGTTTTTT.

CDR3 sequence reads: CASSPAGYDTIYF. In DNA, the CDR3 is TGTGCCAGCTCACCGGCGGGGTACGACACCATATATTTT. This chain links TRBV18 with TRBJ1-3; D gene uncertain. Looked up from germline, CDR1 is KGHSH and CDR2 is LQKENI. Trimming took 3 bases from V and 8 from J, leaving 11 bases between them. This CDR3 contains 13 residues.

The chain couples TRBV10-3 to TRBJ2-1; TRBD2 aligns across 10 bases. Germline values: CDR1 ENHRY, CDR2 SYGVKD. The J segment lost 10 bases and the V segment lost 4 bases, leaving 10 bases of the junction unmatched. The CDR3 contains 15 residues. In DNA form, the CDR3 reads TGTGCCATCAGTGTTTCGAGCGGGGGGGATAGGGAGCAGTTCTTC. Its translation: CAISVSSGGDREQFF.

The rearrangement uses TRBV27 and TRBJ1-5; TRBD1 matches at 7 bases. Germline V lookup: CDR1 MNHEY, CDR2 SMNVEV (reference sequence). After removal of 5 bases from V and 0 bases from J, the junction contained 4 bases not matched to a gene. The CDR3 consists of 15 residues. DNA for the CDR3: TGTGCCAGCAGTCCCGGGACAGCTAGCAATCAGCCCCAGCATTTT. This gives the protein CASSPGTASNQPQHF.

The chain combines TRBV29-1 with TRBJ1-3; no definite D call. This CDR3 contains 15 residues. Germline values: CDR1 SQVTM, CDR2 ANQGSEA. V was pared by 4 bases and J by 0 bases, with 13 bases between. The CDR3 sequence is CSVANAGNSGNTIYF. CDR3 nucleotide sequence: TGCAGCGTTGCCAACGCAGGCAACTCTGGAAACACCATATATTTT.

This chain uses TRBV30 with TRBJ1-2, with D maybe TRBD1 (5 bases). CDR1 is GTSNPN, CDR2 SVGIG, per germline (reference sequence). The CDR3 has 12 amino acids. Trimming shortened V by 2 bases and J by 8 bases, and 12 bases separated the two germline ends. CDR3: CAWSFRQRGYTF. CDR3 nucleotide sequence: TGTGCCTGGAGTTTTCGACAGAGAGGCTACACCTTC.

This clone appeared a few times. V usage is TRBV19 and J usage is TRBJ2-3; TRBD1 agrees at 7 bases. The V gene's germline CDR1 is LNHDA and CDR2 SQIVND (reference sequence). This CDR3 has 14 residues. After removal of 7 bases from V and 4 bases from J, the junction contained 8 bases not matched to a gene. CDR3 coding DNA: TGTGCCAGTACCACGACAGGGACCGCAGATACGCAGTATTTT. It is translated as CASTTTGTADTQYF.

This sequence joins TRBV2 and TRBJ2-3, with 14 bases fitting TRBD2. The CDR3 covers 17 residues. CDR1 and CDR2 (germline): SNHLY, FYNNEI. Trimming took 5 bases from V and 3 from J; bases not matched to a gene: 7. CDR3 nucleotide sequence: TGTGCCAGCAGTCCGACTAGCGGGGGGGTCTGGACAGATACGCAGTATTTT. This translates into CASSPTSGGVWTDTQYF.

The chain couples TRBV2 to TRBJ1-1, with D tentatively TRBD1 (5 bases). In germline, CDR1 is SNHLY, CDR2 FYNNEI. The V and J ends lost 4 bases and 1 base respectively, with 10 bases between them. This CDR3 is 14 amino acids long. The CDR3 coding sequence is TGTGCCAGCAGTGGGTGGGGCCCGAACACTGAAGCTTTCTTT. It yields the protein CASSGWGPNTEAFF. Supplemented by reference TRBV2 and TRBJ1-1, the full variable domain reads EPEVTQTPSHQVTQMGQEVILRCVPISNHLYFYWYRQILGQKVEFLVSFYNNEISEKSEIFDDQFSVERPDGSNFTLKIRSTKLEDSAMYFCASSGWGPNTEAFFGQGTRLTVV.

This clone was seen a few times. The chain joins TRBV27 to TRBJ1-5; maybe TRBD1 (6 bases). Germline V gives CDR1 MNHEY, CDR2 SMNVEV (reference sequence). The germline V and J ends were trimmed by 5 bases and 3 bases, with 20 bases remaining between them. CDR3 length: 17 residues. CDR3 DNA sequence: TGTGCCAGCAGTGGGGGGGCCATTCTAGGGGCCAATCAGCCCCAGCATTTT. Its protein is CASSGGAILGANQPQHF.

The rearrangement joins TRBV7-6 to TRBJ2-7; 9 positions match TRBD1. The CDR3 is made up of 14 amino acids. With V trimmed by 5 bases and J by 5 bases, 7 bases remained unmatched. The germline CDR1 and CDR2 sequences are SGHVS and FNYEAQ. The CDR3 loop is CASSRGQGKDEQYF. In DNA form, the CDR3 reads TGTGCCAGCAGCAGAGGACAGGGGAAGGACGAGCAGTACTTC.

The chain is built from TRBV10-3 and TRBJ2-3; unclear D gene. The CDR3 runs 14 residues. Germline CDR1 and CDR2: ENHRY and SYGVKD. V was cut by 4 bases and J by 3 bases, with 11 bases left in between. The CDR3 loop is CAISVAEDTDTQYF. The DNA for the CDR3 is TGTGCCATCAGTGTGGCGGAAGATACAGATACGCAGTATTTT.

CDR3 region: CASSQGLAVQETQYF. CDR3 coding DNA: TGTGCCAGCAGCCAAGGACTAGCGGTCCAAGAGACCCAGTACTTC. The rearrangement joins TRBV4-2 to TRBJ2-5, with TRBD2 matching 9 bases. Germline V CDR1 and CDR2: LGHNA, YNFKEQ. The CDR3 covers 15 residues. With 1 base clipped from V and 1 base from J, the junction kept 1 base outside the gene matches.